This T cell receptor (beta chain) was sequenced for a study of cytomegalovirus exposure and HLA in healthy donors. Findings of the study overall: In a later analysis, compared with equally common non-associated chains, HLA-associated beta chains were more expanded.

Donors sampled were nominally healthy, though unrecorded immune exposures were likely. About this clone: Its target is not known.

This PCR relied on a set of 60 Vbeta primers and 13 Jbeta primers. The protocol was immunoSEQ multiplex PCR, while the TCRdb copy is restricted to in-frame clones and leaves out a portion. The table has approximately 90,000 clones, 77% seen once. V shed 0 bases, J shed 5 bases, and the junction held 6 bases outside the gene matches. This CDR3 is built from 15 residues. Germline CDR1 is SGDLS and CDR2 is YYNGEE. V usage is TRBV9 and J usage is TRBJ1-1; TRBD1 agrees at 8 bases. The clonotype originates from a man aged 30-40 years in good health and CMV-seronegative. Sequenced: PBMCs. The CDR3 DNA follows: TGTGCCAGCAGCGTAGCTACAGGGGGTGGGACTGAAGCTTTCTTT. Translation: CASSVATGGGTEAFF.